This record looks at one T cell receptor (beta chain) sequence and its context. This specimen belongs to a study of CD8 T cells in Susac syndrome. RNA, at about 0.45 to 1 ug, was reverse transcribed with random hexamers. MiXCR, applied by TCRdb to the immunoSEQ multiplex PCR reads, yields one record per CDR3 protein. The sample contains 200,000 to 250,000 distinct CDR3 sequences, roughly 96% of which appear only once. V gave up 5 bases and J gave up 0 bases, with 17 bases separating them. The length of the CDR3 is 16 residues. The receptor was isolated from a human donor with multiple sclerosis. The sequencing input was CD4+ T cells from PBMCs. The chain is built from TRBV12-3 or TRBV12-4 and TRBJ2-7, with D possibly TRBD2 on 5 matching bases. The CDR3 region has the DNA TGTGCCAGCAGTCCGTACAGCGGATTAAGCTCCTACGAGCAGTACTTC. It encodes CASSPYSGLSSYEQYF.